This TCR beta chain is drawn from a study of PD-L1 blockade in urothelial cancer (dated by TCRdb to about 2017). About the study as a whole: All patients started therapy in about 2014 and received atezolizumab 1,200 mg intravenously every 3 weeks. About nine tenths of the roughly 30 patients were males with bladder-origin urothelial cancer, and about 65% of the roughly 30 reported a prior smoking history. Patients had an ECOG performance status of 0 or 1 and had received between 0 and 3 prior chemotherapy regimens. Blood samples were analyzed 3 weeks after the start of treatment (second dose) and 6 weeks after the start of treatment. Blood samples gave median yields of roughly 150,000 T cells and over 80,000 unique TCRs, along with a median clonality of 0.080. The study, an exploratory multi-omic analysis, examined somatic, immune and clinical correlates of response to PD-L1 blockade with atezolizumab in urothelial cancer. TCR sequencing covered pretreatment tumor samples and matched, serially collected peripheral blood taken before and after atezolizumab treatment. Durable clinical benefit was defined as progression-free survival longer than 6 months, and TCR features were also tested against progression-free and overall survival. In the same patients, whole exome sequencing and RNA sequencing of pretreatment tumors were performed in addition to TCR sequencing. Durable clinical benefit was achieved by nine patients but not by the remaining 20. Pretreatment blood TCR-seq was available for about 27 patients, at least one posttreatment blood collection was obtained for some 25 patients, and tumor TCR-seq was available for some 25 patients. Broader findings and caveats from the paper: At 3 weeks after the start of treatment, tumor-associated TCR clones in peripheral blood had expanded more in patients with durable benefit (n ≈ 24, p = 0.022). Improved progression-free and overall survival was associated with having pretreatment peripheral blood TCR clonality below the median. Small sample size (n of about 30) and many exploratory analyses mean the results are intended to be hypothesis-generating.

Per the publication, the time point label means: peripheral blood 6 weeks after treatment start. A total of 25 to 30 patients with locally advanced or metastatic urothelial carcinoma, treated at Memorial Sloan Kettering on a trial protocol, made up the cohort. Peripheral blood mononuclear cells were collected pretreatment and during treatment, at between 1 and 8 total time points per patient. The Qiagen DNeasy Blood extraction kit was used to purify genomic DNA from total PBMCs and from tumor samples. PBMCs were collected pretreatment and during treatment, and were isolated and stored as previously described. On this clone: Which antigen it targets is not known. No base-level quality is on record; no much larger clone is a single base apart.

The CDR3 starts with the cysteine, ends with the phenylalanine, and has 14 residues. The kept DNA is CDR3 alone, 42 bases in frame from the first base. After removal of 5 bases from V and 2 bases from J, the junction retains 4 bases not matched to a gene. CDR1 and CDR2 are drawn from the germline V gene: SGHVS, FQNEAQ. To estimate absolute template abundance from read counts, synthetic TCR analog templates were spiked into each PCR. Using the immunoSEQ assay, TCRbeta CDR3 regions were amplified from genomic DNA with bias-controlled V and J gene primers. Sequencing of rearranged TCRbeta segments was done at approximately 20X coverage. On the study's bioinformatics: Clustering was used to correct sequencing errors, and CDR3s were annotated against IMGT to assign V, D and J genes. Out-of-frame and stop-codon sequences were excluded, and only productive TCRbeta rearrangements were used in downstream analyses. To compute clonality, Shannon entropy was normalized by the log of the number of unique productive sequences and then subtracted from one. Fisher's exact test with Benjamini-Hochberg correction, using a cutoff of adjusted p below 0.01, was how clones that differed between time points or between blood and tumor were identified. This immuneACCESS table, as held by TCRdb, lists in-frame sequences with V and J called but not all clones. Of the missing ones, under half trace to an unresolved V gene in checked studies; the others have no known cause. From that table come the V and J calls and clone size; the DNA was used to work out D and trimming. This sample is represented by roughly 100,000 clones; 83% of them were singletons. The top ten constitute 8.4% of the sample.

The clonotype comes from a man aged 65 to 79 with urothelial cancer. The specimen was PBMCs, collected around atezolizumab (anti-PD-L1) treatment. This sequence uses TRBV7-8 and TRBJ2-3; 7 bases in the middle match TRBD2. The DNA sequence is given as TGTGCCAGCAGCGGGAGGGACGCCACAGATACGCAGTATTTT. Its amino acids are CASSGRDATDTQYF.